The 31 T cell receptor beta chains below all came from one sample that was sequenced in a study of precursors of human CD4 cytotoxic T cells. TCRdb fed the reads into MiXCR, producing one record per CDR3 protein. The sample holds about 340 distinct CDR3 sequences, about 18% seen once. Sorted CD4+ central memory, effector memory, IL-7R-high TEMRA and IL-7R-negative TEMRA cells underwent bulk UMI sequencing. Sequencing used memory CD4+ T cells from blood (PBMCs). The receptors come from a human donor in good health.

In its sample, this clonotype is large (0.1 to 1%). This chain uses TRBV28 with TRBJ2-7; unclear D gene. Germline V gene data show CDR1 as MDHEN and CDR2 as SYDVKM. The ends were cut back, 3 bases at V and 3 bases at J, with 18 bases in the middle. The CDR3 extends over 16 amino acids. The CDR3 coding sequence is TGTGCCAGCAGTTTCACCCTAAACAGACTTGACTACGAGCAGTACTTC. It yields the protein CASSFTLNRLDYEQYF. The whole variable domain, remainder taken from reference TRBV28 and TRBJ2-7, is DVKVTQSSRYLVKRTGEKVFLECVQDMDHENMFWYRQDPGLGLRLIYFSYDVKMKEKGDIPEGYSVSREKKERFSLILESASTNQTSMYLCASSFTLNRLDYEQYFGPGTRLTVT.

This clonotype was detected a few times. The CDR3 DNA follows: TGTGCCAGCAGTGAATTCGGGGAGCAGTACTTC. Protein sequence: CASSEFGEQYF. V gene TRBV2 combines with J gene TRBJ2-7; no clear D. V was shortened by 2 bases and J by 7 bases, with 6 bases between the two germline ends. This CDR3 contains 11 residues. Germline values: CDR1 SNHLY, CDR2 FYNNEI. Full variable domain (missing parts from reference TRBV2 and TRBJ2-7): EPEVTQTPSHQVTQMGQEVILRCVPISNHLYFYWYRQILGQKVEFLVSFYNNEISEKSEIFDDQFSVERPDGSNFTLKIRSTKLEDSAMYFCASSEFGEQYFGPGTRLTVT.

The gene calls are TRBV20-1 and TRBJ2-3; D gene ambiguous. The CDR3 contains 16 residues. V was shortened by 1 base and J by 4 bases, with 18 bases between the two germline ends. Germline loops: CDR1 DFQATT, CDR2 SNEGSKA (reference sequence). CDR3 sequence (DNA): TGCAGTGCTAGAGCCTGGCCCCAAGCCGGCGCAGATACGCAGTATTTT. Protein: CSARAWPQAGADTQYF.

This clonotype appeared a few times. V is TRBV7-2 and J is TRBJ1-5; 8 bases map to TRBD1. CDR1 is SGHTA and CDR2 is FQGNSA in the germline V gene. The V gene end was trimmed by 3 bases and the J gene end by 5 bases; junction bases not matched to a gene: 6. This CDR3 contains 15 residues. The DNA for the CDR3 is TGTGCCAGCAGCTTTCAACTGACAGGGGATCAGCCCCAGCATTTT. The encoded protein is CASSFQLTGDQPQHF.

The chain employs TRBV13 and TRBJ1-2; 8 nucleotides align to TRBD1. The CDR3 spans 14 residues. Germline-derived CDR1 and CDR2 are PRHDT and FYEKMQ (reference sequence). Germline trimming cut 5 bases from V and 8 bases from J; bases unmatched to any gene: 10. The CDR3 sequence: CASSTSPGGRGYTF. CDR3 nucleotides: TGTGCCAGCAGCACCAGCCCAGGGGGCCGGGGCTACACCTTC. Full variable domain (remainder filled in from reference TRBV13 and TRBJ1-2): AAGVIQSPRHLIKEKRETATLKCYPIPRHDTVYWYQQGPGQDPQFLISFYEKMQSDKGSIPDRFSAQQFSDYHSELNMSSLELGDSALYFCASSTSPGGRGYTFGSGTRLTVV.

The sample holds a few counts of this clonotype. The rearrangement joins TRBV2 to TRBJ2-3; TRBD1 agrees at 9 bases. V was pared by 0 bases and J by 5 bases, with 0 bases of the junction left unmatched. The CDR3 has 14 residues. Germline V gives CDR1 SNHLY, CDR2 FYNNEI. CDR3 in amino acids: CASSEAGQGDTQYF. The CDR3 DNA sequence: TGTGCCAGCAGTGAAGCGGGACAGGGAGATACGCAGTATTTT.

Judged by abundance, this clonotype is large. J is TRBJ2-1 and V is TRBV7-2; tentatively, D is TRBD2 (6 bases). Germline V gene data show CDR1 as SGHTA and CDR2 as FQGNSA. Trimming took 8 bases from V and 4 from J, leaving 12 bases between them. This CDR3 has 13 residues. This chain's CDR3 is CASGPRGYNEQFF. The CDR3 nucleotides read TGTGCCAGCGGCCCGCGGGGATACAATGAGCAGTTCTTC.

This clonotype is termed large. The V call is TRBV7-8, the J call TRBJ1-1, with a weak D call TRBD1 (5 bases). Trimming shortened V by 6 bases and J by 9 bases, and 26 bases separated the two germline ends. Germline V CDR1 and CDR2: SGHVS, FQNEAQ. The CDR3 is 16 residues long. CDR3 amino acids: CASSIPRGGEDFQAFF. The CDR3 nucleotides read TGTGCCAGCAGTATTCCTCGGGGGGGGGAGGACTTTCAAGCTTTCTTT.

A few counts support this clonotype. V usage is TRBV6-5 and J usage is TRBJ1-5, with unresolved D. Trimming took off 6 bases at V and 3 bases at J, with 15 bases between the two ends. The germline gives CDR1 MNHEY, CDR2 SVGAGI. The CDR3 is 15 residues long. CDR3 in amino acids: CASRPPGQLNQPQHF. The CDR3 coding sequence is TGTGCCAGCAGACCCCCGGGTCAGCTCAATCAGCCCCAGCATTTT.

This clonotype is judged large. The rearrangement uses TRBV12-3 or TRBV12-4 and TRBJ2-7; 8 nucleotides match TRBD2. The CDR3 has 13 amino acids. V shed 7 bases and J 6 bases; nucleotides not matched to a gene: 8. The DNA of the CDR3 is TGTGCCAGCACCGAAGCGGGAGAGGGCGAGCAGTACTTC. This encodes CASTEAGEGEQYF.

The chain links TRBV12-3 or TRBV12-4 to TRBJ1-1, with a tentative D call TRBD1 (6 bases). V was cut by 5 bases and J by 4 bases, with 17 bases left in between. There are 15 residues in the CDR3. CDR3 sequence (DNA): TGTGCCAGCAGTCAAGGGGGTGAAGGATTCACTGAAGCTTTCTTT. This gives the protein CASSQGGEGFTEAFF.

Within the sample, this clonotype is large. The V gene is TRBV5-1, the J gene TRBJ2-5; 8 nucleotides agree with TRBD1. After removal of 0 bases from V and 5 bases from J, the junction contained 6 bases not matched to a gene. The CDR3 sequence is 15 residues long. Looked up from germline, CDR1 is SGHRS and CDR2 is YFSETQ. The CDR3 reads CASSLVEGTGETQYF. The CDR3 nucleotides read TGCGCCAGCAGCTTGGTAGAAGGGACAGGCGAGACCCAGTACTTC.

This clonotype is large in the sample. CDR3 nucleotides: TGTGCCAGCAGCCGAGAGCAGGTTTCCCGTCCAACTTCACCCCTCCACTTT. It specifies CASSREQVSRPTSPLHF. The chain combines TRBV4-2 with TRBJ1-6; D gene ambiguous. Per germline, CDR1 LGHNA and CDR2 YNFKEQ. Trimming cost V 4 bases and J 9 bases, with 22 bases left between them. The CDR3 covers 17 residues.

Relative to its sample, this clonotype is large (0.1 to 1%). The chain links TRBV24-1 to TRBJ2-1, with D maybe TRBD2 (5 bases). Per the germline V gene, CDR1 is KGHDR and CDR2 is SFDVKD. V lost 1 base and J 3 bases, leaving 15 bases between the germline ends. The CDR3 spans 17 residues. The CDR3: CATSDLSSGSFYNEQFF. Here the CDR3 DNA reads TGTGCCACCAGTGATTTATCCAGCGGTTCCTTCTACAATGAGCAGTTCTTC.

In its sample, this clonotype is large. This chain uses TRBV7-8 with TRBJ2-7; D not certain. The CDR3 runs 12 residues. The germline V and J ends were trimmed by 1 base and 5 bases, with 6 bases remaining between them. Per the germline V gene, CDR1 is SGHVS and CDR2 is FQNEAQ. The CDR3 region is CASSLGPNEQYF. In DNA, the CDR3 is TGTGCCAGCAGCTTAGGGCCGAACGAGCAGTACTTC.

This clonotype was counted a few times. The rearrangement links TRBV5-1 to TRBJ2-6; TRBD1 might be the D (5 bases). Trimming left V 0 bases short and J 8 bases short, with 12 bases between. CDR3 length: 15 residues. Germline CDR1 reads SGHRS; CDR2 reads YFSETQ. In DNA form, the CDR3 reads TGCGCCAGCAGCTTGGGGCAGGGCTTAACCAACGTCCTGACTTTC. It translates to CASSLGQGLTNVLTF.

This clonotype is deemed large (0.1 to 1%). The V gene is TRBV4-1, the J gene TRBJ2-5, with TRBD2 as a possible D gene (5 bases). Trimming removed 2 bases at V and 4 bases at J, with 8 bases between. The germline V gene encodes CDR1 MGHRA and CDR2 YSYEKL. CDR3 length: 13 amino acids. The CDR3 coding sequence is TGCGCCAGCAGCCAATGGAGGTTAGAGACCCAGTACTTC. This sequence encodes CASSQWRLETQYF.

The chain is built from TRBV24-1 and TRBJ2-3; D is unclear. Deletions cut 2 bases from V and 4 bases from J, with 15 bases between. The CDR3 consists of 16 residues. Germline loops: CDR1 KGHDR, CDR2 SFDVKD. The DNA of the CDR3 is TGTGCCACCAGTGATTCCACTGTCGGGTCGGCAGATACGCAGTATTTT. It specifies CATSDSTVGSADTQYF.

The V and J genes are TRBV20-1 and TRBJ2-7; 9 nucleotides match TRBD1. The CDR3 runs to 13 residues. Germline CDR1 and CDR2: DFQATT and SNEGSKA (reference sequence). Unmatched junction bases numbered 2, after V lost 2 bases and J lost 3 bases. CDR3 region: CSARRDRDYEQYF. The CDR3 DNA follows: TGCAGTGCTAGACGGGACAGGGACTACGAGCAGTACTTC.

By share, this clonotype ranks as large. The CDR3 here is CASSYAGREQFF. The CDR3, as DNA: TGTGCCAGCAGTTACGCCGGAAGGGAGCAGTTCTTC. This rearrangement joins TRBV6-6 to TRBJ2-1; no clear D. The length of the CDR3 is 12 residues. V dropped 2 bases and J dropped 10 bases, with 9 bases sitting between them. From germline, CDR1 is MNHNY and CDR2 SVGAGI (reference sequence).

This clonotype counts as large. CDR3 bases: TGTGCCAGCAGCAAAGCGGAACGGATTTCCTACAATGAGCAGTTCTTC. Translated: CASSKAERISYNEQFF. The chain employs TRBV21-1 and TRBJ2-1. TRBV21-1 is described as a pseudogene. The CDR3 sequence is 16 residues long.

In this sample, this clonotype is large. The chain is built from TRBV11-2 and TRBJ2-5; possible D gene TRBD2, 5 bases. Germline loops: CDR1 SGHAT, CDR2 FQNNGV. The CDR3 is made up of 15 amino acids. Trimming removed 3 bases from V and 4 bases from J, with 15 bases in between. In nucleotides, the CDR3 is TGTGCCAGCAGCTTGAGTCAGGTTGGGAGAGAGACCCAGTACTTC. It yields the protein CASSLSQVGRETQYF.

This clonotype is categorized as large. The V gene is TRBV5-5, the J gene TRBJ1-1; D is undetermined. V was pared by 4 bases and J by 5 bases, with 12 bases between. There are 13 residues in the CDR3. Germline V lookup: CDR1 SGHKS, CDR2 YYEKEE (reference sequence). The CDR3 DNA reads as TGTGCCAGCAGCAAAGGACCGGAAACTGAAGCTTTCTTT. Protein product: CASSKGPETEAFF.

The chain employs TRBV27 and TRBJ1-3; maybe TRBD1 (5 bases). CDR1 and CDR2 (germline): MNHEY, SMNVEV (reference sequence). This CDR3 region has 14 residues. V was clipped by 2 bases and J by 3 bases, with 8 bases between them. CDR3 nucleotide sequence: TGTGCCAGCAGTTTAAGCAGGGTTGGAAACACCATATATTTT. This encodes CASSLSRVGNTIYF.

This clonotype rates as large. The rearrangement joins TRBV12-3 or TRBV12-4 to TRBJ1-5; perhaps TRBD1 as D (5 bases). The CDR3 has 14 amino acids. V shed 6 bases and J shed 1 base, with 10 bases lying between them. In DNA, the CDR3 is TGTGCCAGCAGCAAGAGGGACAGCAATCAGCCCCAGCATTTT. This translates into CASSKRDSNQPQHF.

This clonotype is large in the sample. The genes are TRBV12-5 and TRBJ2-1, with TRBD2 matching over 10 bases. CDR1 is LGHNT, CDR2 FRNRAP, per germline. CDR3 length: 16 amino acids. After removal of 5 bases from V and 2 bases from J, the junction contained 6 bases not matched to a gene. In DNA, the CDR3 is TGTGCTAGTGGTCTCCGACTAGCGGGCACCTACAATGAGCAGTTCTTC. Its protein product is CASGLRLAGTYNEQFF.

Relative to its sample, this clonotype is large. The DNA for the CDR3 is TGCGCCAGCAGCCCCCTTTTCTCGGAGACAGGGGACACTGAAGCTTTCTTT. It is translated as CASSPLFSETGDTEAFF. The chain employs TRBV4-1 and TRBJ1-1; 8 positions match TRBD1. Germline CDR1 reads MGHRA; CDR2 reads YSYEKL. This CDR3 region has 17 residues. Trimming cost V 4 bases and J 3 bases; bases outside gene matches: 13.

This clonotype qualifies as hyperexpanded. The J gene is TRBJ2-3, the V gene TRBV18; possible D gene TRBD2, 6 bases. This CDR3 comprises 15 residues. Trimming left V 0 bases short and J 2 bases short, with 9 bases between. Germline lookup yields CDR1 KGHSH and CDR2 LQKENI. The CDR3: CASSPPGGSTDTQYF. The CDR3 DNA is TGTGCCAGCTCACCACCGGGGGGTTCCACAGATACGCAGTATTTT.

The rearrangement uses TRBV4-1 and TRBJ1-2, with 7 bases aligning to TRBD1. CDR1 and CDR2 (germline): MGHRA, YSYEKL. V lost 3 bases to trimming and J lost 5 bases; unmatched junction nucleotides: 18. The CDR3 runs 18 residues. This CDR3 is CASSHNPTGNLPRYGYTF. Written as DNA, the CDR3 is TGCGCCAGCAGCCACAATCCGACAGGGAACCTGCCTAGGTATGGCTACACCTTC.

This chain links TRBV11-3 with TRBJ2-7; D might be TRBD2 (6 bases). This CDR3 comprises 15 residues. V was cut by 5 bases and J by 0 bases, with 14 bases left in between. Germline V gene data show CDR1 as SGHNT and CDR2 as YENEEA. CDR3 bases: TGTGCCAGCAGCGCGCGGGACGGTACCTCCTACGAGCAGTACTTC. Encoded protein: CASSARDGTSYEQYF.

By sample share, this clonotype is large. This chain uses TRBV4-3 with TRBJ2-2, with D unresolved. Germline V gives CDR1 LGHNA, CDR2 YSLEER. The CDR3 runs 15 residues. The V gene lost 0 bases and the J gene lost 8 bases, with 13 bases spanning the gap. The CDR3 here is CASSQDSTVGGELFF. Here the CDR3 DNA reads TGCGCCAGCAGCCAAGATAGTACAGTTGGGGGGGAGCTGTTTTTT.